This T cell receptor beta chain was documented in a study of blood T cells in healthy people across ages. V dropped 1 base and J dropped 3 bases, with 26 bases sitting between them. CDR3 length: 20 amino acids. Germline loops: CDR1 LGHNA, CDR2 YSLEER. General study findings and limits: Changes in expanded clonotypes were possibly confounded, as the CMV status of donors was unknown. Diversity figures based on one million T cells were deemed too low.

Details on this clonotype: Its antigen is undetermined.

Sample-barcoded 5' priming and a J-beta primer mix drove a second PCR of roughly 6 to 12 cycles. TCRdb fed the 5' RACE reads into MiXCR, producing one record per CDR3 protein. This sample yields about 800,000 distinct CDR3 sequences, of which roughly 25% are seen a single time; roughly 3.8% belongs to the top ten. This sample also appeared in a second study, on T cells of mothers and their children. That source adds: Related mother-child pairs shared slightly more overlap than unrelated pairs, but the difference was non-significant.

Material for sequencing was blood. The chain combines TRBV4-3 with TRBJ2-3; D remains ambiguous. The TCR comes from a boy aged 5-17 years in good health. CDR3 bases: TGCGCCAGCAGCCAAGTCAGGCTCCCCTTTACCTCACGAGAAACAGATACGCAGTATTTT. Protein sequence: CASSQVRLPFTSRETDTQYF.